The rows below give T cell receptor beta chains drawn from one sample of a study of beta chain features in type 1 diabetes. Sequencing was performed with immunoSEQ multiplex PCR; in TCRdb, only in-frame clones are kept and a portion is missing. Of hundreds of thousands of clones in the sample, roughly 15% are singletons; the top ten hold 0.09% to 0.095%. Sequencing was done on a sample of naive CD4+ T cells from blood. Source of these receptors: a man younger than 35 in good health. Each CDR3 is given with its conserved first and last residue. A D gene is named only where the DNA matches it firmly. Clone size appears in some rows only: once, few, many, or a class for an expanded clone.

v_gene: TRBV7-3; abundance: .; d_gene: .; j_gene: TRBJ2-5; CDR3aa: CASSSPQTQYF; CDR3nt: TGTGCCAGCAGCTCCCCCCAGACCCAGTACTTC
v_gene: TRBV5-4; abundance: .; d_gene: TRBD2; j_gene: TRBJ2-2; CDR3aa: CASSPRGGDTGELFF; CDR3nt: TGTGCCAGCAGCCCCCGGGGGGGAGACACCGGGGAGCTGTTTTTT
v_gene: TRBV7-6; abundance: few; d_gene: .; j_gene: TRBJ2-7; CDR3aa: CASSLGSNNEQYF; CDR3nt: TGTGCCAGCAGTTTAGGGAGTAACAACGAGCAGTACTTC
v_gene: TRBV4-1; abundance: few; d_gene: TRBD1; j_gene: TRBJ2-1; CDR3aa: CASSQGDRAFYNEQFF; CDR3nt: TGCGCCAGCAGCCAAGGGGACAGGGCATTCTACAATGAGCAGTTCTTC
v_gene: TRBV28; abundance: few; d_gene: TRBD1; j_gene: TRBJ2-3; CDR3aa: CASSIPGQGTDTQYF; CDR3nt: TGTGCCAGCAGTATTCCGGGACAGGGGACAGATACGCAGTATTTT
v_gene: TRBV5-4; abundance: .; d_gene: .; j_gene: TRBJ2-5; CDR3aa: CASSPPLGDQETQYF; CDR3nt: TGTGCCAGCAGCCCGCCCCTCGGGGACCAAGAGACCCAGTACTTC
v_gene: TRBV6-5; abundance: .; d_gene: .; j_gene: TRBJ2-3; CDR3aa: CASSYRPWATDTQYF; CDR3nt: TGTGCCAGCAGTTACCGTCCTTGGGCTACAGATACGCAGTATTTT
v_gene: TRBV29-1; abundance: few; d_gene: .; j_gene: TRBJ1-2; CDR3aa: CSVTRDSENLYGYTF; CDR3nt: TGCAGCGTTACCCGGGACTCCGAAAACCTTTATGGCTACACCTTC
v_gene: TRBV5-4; abundance: .; d_gene: .; j_gene: TRBJ1-2; CDR3aa: CASSLSLEGYGYTF; CDR3nt: TGTGCCAGCAGCTTGAGCCTCGAGGGCTATGGCTACACCTTC
v_gene: TRBV9; abundance: .; d_gene: .; j_gene: TRBJ1-3; CDR3aa: CASSVGGRLDGNTIYF; CDR3nt: TGTGCCAGCAGCGTAGGGGGCCGATTGGATGGAAACACCATATATTTT
v_gene: TRBV19; abundance: few; d_gene: .; j_gene: TRBJ1-5; CDR3aa: CASNPTGDNQPQHF; CDR3nt: TGTGCCAGTAACCCGACCGGGGACAATCAGCCCCAGCATTTT
v_gene: TRBV7-8; abundance: .; d_gene: TRBD1; j_gene: TRBJ2-7; CDR3aa: CASSRQRTGAREQYF; CDR3nt: TGTGCCAGCAGCCGACAACGGACAGGGGCAAGAGAGCAGTACTTC
v_gene: TRBV6-5; abundance: .; d_gene: .; j_gene: TRBJ1-2; CDR3aa: CASSQVPNYGYTF; CDR3nt: TGTGCCAGCAGTCAGGTTCCTAACTATGGCTACACCTTC
v_gene: TRBV5-1; abundance: .; d_gene: .; j_gene: TRBJ2-1; CDR3aa: CASSTGGTKYNEQFF; CDR3nt: TGCGCCAGCAGTACCGGCGGGACGAAATACAATGAGCAGTTCTTC
v_gene: TRBV7-2; abundance: few; d_gene: .; j_gene: TRBJ2-3; CDR3aa: CASTSGVAQYF; CDR3nt: TGTGCCAGCACCTCCGGGGTGGCGCAGTATTTT
v_gene: TRBV4-3; abundance: .; d_gene: .; j_gene: TRBJ1-2; CDR3aa: CASSQVIPDYGYTF; CDR3nt: TGCGCCAGCAGCCAAGTTATACCAGACTATGGCTACACCTTC
v_gene: TRBV9; abundance: .; d_gene: .; j_gene: TRBJ1-2; CDR3aa: CASSVASGAYGYTF; CDR3nt: TGTGCCAGCAGCGTAGCTTCAGGGGCCTATGGCTACACCTTC
v_gene: TRBV5-1; abundance: .; d_gene: .; j_gene: TRBJ2-7; CDR3aa: CASSNRGGDEQYF; CDR3nt: TGCGCCAGCAGCAACAGGGGGGGCGACGAGCAGTACTTC
v_gene: TRBV29-1; abundance: few; d_gene: .; j_gene: TRBJ2-5; CDR3aa: CSLSTSRETQYF; CDR3nt: TGCAGCCTAAGTACTAGCAGAGAGACCCAGTACTTC
v_gene: TRBV29-1; abundance: few; d_gene: .; j_gene: TRBJ2-7; CDR3aa: CSSRDRGGNEQYF; CDR3nt: TGCAGCTCTCGAGACAGGGGAGGGAACGAGCAGTACTTC
v_gene: TRBV9; abundance: .; d_gene: TRBD2; j_gene: TRBJ2-3; CDR3aa: CASSVGGTTVDTQYF; CDR3nt: TGTGCCAGCAGCGTAGGGGGGACTACGGTGGATACGCAGTATTTT
v_gene: TRBV28; abundance: few; d_gene: TRBD1; j_gene: TRBJ1-2; CDR3aa: CASRIRLPGQGGGYTF; CDR3nt: TGTGCCAGCAGGATCCGTCTCCCGGGACAGGGTGGTGGCTACACCTTC
v_gene: TRBV7-2; abundance: few; d_gene: TRBD1; j_gene: TRBJ2-7; CDR3aa: CASSLGGTGSYEQYF; CDR3nt: TGTGCCAGCAGCCTCGGGGGGACAGGGAGCTACGAGCAGTACTTC
v_gene: TRBV7-8; abundance: .; d_gene: .; j_gene: TRBJ1-6; CDR3aa: CASSLRGDRDSPLHF; CDR3nt: TGTGCCAGCAGCTTAAGGGGAGACCGGGATTCACCCCTCCACTTT
v_gene: TRBV7-9; abundance: few; d_gene: TRBD1; j_gene: TRBJ1-6; CDR3aa: CASSLAGWQGASPLHF; CDR3nt: TGTGCCAGCAGCTTAGCCGGTTGGCAGGGGGCCTCACCCCTCCACTTT
v_gene: TRBV28; abundance: few; d_gene: TRBD1; j_gene: TRBJ1-5; CDR3aa: CASRTGGRQPQHF; CDR3nt: TGTGCCAGCAGGACAGGGGGTAGGCAGCCCCAGCATTTT